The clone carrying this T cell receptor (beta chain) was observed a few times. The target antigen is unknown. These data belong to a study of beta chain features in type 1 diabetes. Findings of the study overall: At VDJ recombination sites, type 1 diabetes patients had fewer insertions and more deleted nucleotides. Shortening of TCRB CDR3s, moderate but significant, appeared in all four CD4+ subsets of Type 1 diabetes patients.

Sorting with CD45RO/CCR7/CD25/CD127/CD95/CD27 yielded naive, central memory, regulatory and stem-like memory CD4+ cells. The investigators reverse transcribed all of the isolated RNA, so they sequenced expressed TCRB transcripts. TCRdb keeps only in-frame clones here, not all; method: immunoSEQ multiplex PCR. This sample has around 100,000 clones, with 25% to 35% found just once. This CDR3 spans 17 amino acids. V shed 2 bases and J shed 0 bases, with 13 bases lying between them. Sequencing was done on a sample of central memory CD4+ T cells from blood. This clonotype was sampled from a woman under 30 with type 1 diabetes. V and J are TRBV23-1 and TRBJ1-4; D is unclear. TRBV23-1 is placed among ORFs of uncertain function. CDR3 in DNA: TGCGCCAGCAGTCAACCTTATCCGGGAGCAACTAATGAAAAACTGTTTTTT. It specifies CASSQPYPGATNEKLFF.